This TCR beta chain was recorded in a study of T cells in Graves' hyperthyroidism and ophthalmopathy. CDR3 size: 15 residues. Germline values: CDR1 DFQATT, CDR2 SNEGSKA (reference sequence). V dropped 4 bases and J dropped 1 base, with 14 bases sitting between them. Graves' hyperthyroidism without ophthalmopathy progression within 18 months was termed stable. Each patient was aged 18 to 65 and had newly diagnosed hyperthyroidism of under 2 months' duration. Isolation of PBMCs was performed on 8.5 to 10 ml fresh peripheral blood. Amplification yielded TCR beta CDR3 regions, with RNA transcripts as the source. A set of HTBI primers served as the primers for a first-round RT-PCR of the TCR CDR3. MiXCR, applied by TCRdb to the multiplex PCR reads, yields one record per CDR3 protein. This table holds about 560,000 distinct CDR3 sequences, approximately 14% found once.

This chain connects TRBV20-1 to TRBJ1-5; D possibly corresponds to TRBD1 (5 bases). This clonotype originated in a woman aged 25 to 39 with Graves' hyperthyroidism. The specimen was blood. The CDR3 sequence: CSAILAGQSNQPQHF. The CDR3 DNA is TGCAGTGCTATTTTGGCAGGGCAGAGCAATCAGCCCCAGCATTTT.